The 31 T cell receptor beta chains in this list originate from one sample, sequenced in a study of graft-versus-host responses after intestinal transplantation. For these TCRs, the target antigens are not known. The repertoire was sequenced with immunoSEQ multiplex PCR; TCRdb's copy has only in-frame clones and lacks some. The data contain about 100,000 clones, more than 75% of them seen just once; the ten biggest clones take up 0.9%. The input for sequencing was unstimulated CD4+ T cells sorted from spleen or lymph node cells, taken before intestinal transplant. Source of these receptors: a human donor who received an intestinal transplant.

V usage is TRBV11-3 and J usage is TRBJ2-1; TRBD2 agrees at 7 bases. The V gene's germline CDR1 is SGHNT and CDR2 YENEEA. This CDR3 comprises 14 residues. V was clipped by 3 bases and J by 5 bases; unmatched bases: 4. The CDR3 is CASSFGGSNNEQFF. CDR3 nucleotides: TGTGCCAGCAGCTTTGGCGGGAGTAACAATGAGCAGTTCTTC.

This chain connects TRBV11-2 to TRBJ1-3, with D possibly matching TRBD1 (6 bases). The germline V gene encodes CDR1 SGHAT and CDR2 FQNNGV. The V end was cut by 10 bases, the J end by 4 bases, with 20 bases between. The CDR3 length is 15 residues. Here the CDR3 reads CATGSPGAAGNTIYF. DNA for the CDR3: TGTGCCACGGGGTCCCCGGGGGCAGCAGGAAACACCATATATTTT.

The chain recombines TRBV6-4 with TRBJ1-2, with unresolved D. Germline values: CDR1 MRHNA, CDR2 SNTAGT. CDR3 length: 15 amino acids. V was clipped by 5 bases and J by 5 bases, with 18 bases between them. CDR3 in amino acids: CASSKEIGSFYGYTF. In DNA form, the CDR3 reads TGTGCCAGCAGTAAAGAGATTGGCAGTTTTTATGGCTACACCTTC.

As for this clone: Other DNA sequences in this sample translate to the same CDR3. The chain combines TRBV18 with TRBJ1-5, with 9 bases aligning to TRBD1. CDR3 length: 15 amino acids. Germline V gene data show CDR1 as KGHSH and CDR2 as LQKENI. Germline trimming cut 4 bases from V and 0 bases from J; bases unmatched to any gene: 1. CDR3 protein: CASSRGQGSNQPQHF. Written as DNA, the CDR3 is TGTGCCAGCTCACGGGGACAGGGTAGCAATCAGCCCCAGCATTTT.

The chain links TRBV6-6 to TRBJ1-4, with D unresolved. The CDR3 totals 15 residues. V gave up 3 bases and J gave up 8 bases, with 16 bases separating them. Germline V gene lookup returns CDR1 MNHNY and CDR2 SVGAGI (reference sequence). This chain's CDR3 is CASSYRRRTGEKLFF. Written as DNA, the CDR3 is TGTGCCAGCAGTTATCGTAGGCGGACTGGAGAAAAACTGTTTTTT.

The chain has TRBV5-1 and TRBJ2-2; the D gene could be TRBD1 or TRBD2 (5 bases each). The CDR3 consists of 17 residues. The germline V gene encodes CDR1 SGHRS and CDR2 YFSETQ. V lost 0 bases, J lost 2 bases, and 14 bases lay in between. CDR3 amino acids: CASSLVPPGANTGELFF. The CDR3 DNA reads TGCGCCAGCAGCTTGGTTCCTCCCGGGGCAAACACCGGGGAGCTGTTTTTT.

The CDR3 reads CASSPRDQGPFF. CDR3 bases: TGTGCCAGCTCACCACGGGATCAGGGCCCTTTCTTT. The chain uses TRBV18 and TRBJ1-1; D possibly corresponds to TRBD1 (5 bases). The CDR3 spans 12 residues. Trimming took 1 base from V and 12 from J, leaving 12 bases between them. CDR1 is KGHSH and CDR2 is LQKENI in the germline V gene.

Written as DNA, the CDR3 is TGCGCCAGCAGCTCCAGGACTAGCGGGGGCCGAAAGGGTGAGCAGTTCTTC. Amino acids: CASSSRTSGGRKGEQFF. V and J are TRBV5-1 and TRBJ2-1; 13 bases map to TRBD2. This CDR3 is built from 17 residues. V trimming: 3 bases; J trimming: 9 bases; junction bases outside the gene matches: 12. The V gene's germline CDR1 is SGHRS and CDR2 YFSETQ.

This chain joins TRBV6-6 and TRBJ1-2; no definite D call. Germline-derived CDR1 and CDR2 are MNHNY and SVGAGI (reference sequence). Deletions cut 2 bases from V and 4 bases from J, with 11 bases between. The CDR3 is 14 residues long. DNA for the CDR3: TGTGCCAGCAGTTACAGAGAGAGGCCCTATGGCTACACCTTC. This gives the protein CASSYRERPYGYTF.

The J gene is TRBJ2-1, the V gene TRBV11-2; D gene uncertain. Germline-derived CDR1 and CDR2 are SGHAT and FQNNGV. Trimming stripped 8 bases from V and 4 bases from J, with 15 bases between. There are 14 residues in the CDR3. CDR3 sequence: CASRGRVAYNEQFF. CDR3 in DNA: TGTGCCAGCCGTGGTAGGGTCGCATACAATGAGCAGTTCTTC.

The rearrangement uses TRBV5-1 and TRBJ2-1, with TRBD2 identical over 7 bases. The CDR3 consists of 18 residues. The germline V gene has CDR1 SGHRS and CDR2 YFSETQ. V was pared by 0 bases and J by 5 bases, with 14 bases of the junction left unmatched. The DNA of the CDR3 is TGCGCCAGCAGCTTGGGCCCCCAGACGGGAGGATGGGACAATGAGCAGTTCTTC. The encoded protein is CASSLGPQTGGWDNEQFF.

The rearrangement uses TRBV5-1 and TRBJ1-2; TRBD1 might be the D (6 bases). The CDR3 has 12 residues. V lost 0 bases to trimming and J lost 7 bases, with 7 bases between them. Per germline, CDR1 SGHRS and CDR2 YFSETQ. The CDR3 bases are TGCGCCAGCAGCTTGGACAGGGTTGGCTACACCTTC. This sequence encodes CASSLDRVGYTF. The full variable domain, rest sourced from reference TRBV5-1 and TRBJ1-2, is KAGVTQTPRYLIKTRGQQVTLSCSPISGHRSVSWYQQTPGQGLQFLFEYFSETQRNKGNFPGRFSGRQFSNSRSEMNVSTLELGDSALYLCASSLDRVGYTFGSGTRLTVV.

Notes on this clone: The sample carries other DNA sequences with the same CDR3. This chain connects TRBV12-5 to TRBJ2-5; 7 positions match TRBD1. Germline lookup yields CDR1 LGHNT and CDR2 FRNRAP. Trimming cost V 6 bases and J 2 bases; bases outside gene matches: 3. This CDR3 is built from 13 residues. The CDR3 region has the DNA TGTGCTAGTGGCGGGGACAGACAAGAGACCCAGTACTTC. Encoded protein: CASGGDRQETQYF.

The chain recombines TRBV28 with TRBJ2-2; D is possibly TRBD2 (6 bases). V lost 3 bases and J 4 bases, leaving 18 bases between the germline ends. CDR3 length equals 17 residues. Germline V gene lookup returns CDR1 MDHEN and CDR2 SYDVKM. CDR3 sequence: CASSFLFSAGGTGELFF. CDR3 DNA: TGTGCCAGCAGTTTCCTCTTTTCAGCGGGTGGCACCGGGGAGCTGTTTTTT. The whole variable domain, filled in from reference TRBV28 and TRBJ2-2, reads DVKVTQSSRYLVKRTGEKVFLECVQDMDHENMFWYRQDPGLGLRLIYFSYDVKMKEKGDIPEGYSVSREKKERFSLILESASTNQTSMYLCASSFLFSAGGTGELFFGEGSRLTVL.

The CDR3 is CASSDPSGSGVDTQYF. The CDR3 DNA is TGTGCCAGCAGTGACCCTAGCGGGTCAGGTGTAGATACGCAGTATTTT. V and J are TRBV2 and TRBJ2-3; 8 nucleotides match TRBD2. Trimming cost V 3 bases and J 5 bases; bases outside gene matches: 10. CDR1 is SNHLY and CDR2 is FYNNEI in the germline V gene. CDR3 length: 16 amino acids.

This clone came up once. The rearrangement joins TRBV27 to TRBJ1-5, with TRBD1 identical over 7 bases. Germline V gives CDR1 MNHEY, CDR2 SMNVEV (reference sequence). The J segment lost 2 bases and the V segment lost 6 bases, leaving 7 bases of the junction unmatched. This CDR3 comprises 15 residues. The CDR3 is CASSPNRGGNQPQHF. Written as DNA, the CDR3 is TGTGCCAGCAGCCCCAACAGGGGAGGCAATCAGCCCCAGCATTTT.

The chain employs TRBV30 and TRBJ1-3; no firm D call. V lost 0 bases and J lost 4, with 1 base in between. The germline gives CDR1 GTSNPN, CDR2 SVGIG (reference sequence). The CDR3 is 11 residues long. The CDR3 coding sequence is TGTGCCTGGAGTGTGGGAAACACCATATATTTT. Its protein is CAWSVGNTIYF.

This chain links TRBV2 with TRBJ2-1; TRBD1 might be the D (6 bases). Trimming stripped 7 bases from V and 3 bases from J, with 16 bases between. In germline, CDR1 is SNHLY, CDR2 FYNNEI. The length of the CDR3 is 15 residues. CDR3 nucleotides: TGTGCCAGCAATCCCACGGGACAAGTCTACAATGAGCAGTTCTTC. Protein product: CASNPTGQVYNEQFF.

The chain recombines TRBV2 with TRBJ2-4; the D is unclear. The CDR3 has 18 amino acids. Germline V gene sequence: CDR1 SNHLY, CDR2 FYNNEI. V was cut by 4 bases and J by 6 bases, with 25 bases left in between. In DNA form, the CDR3 reads TGTGCCAGCAGTGCCCGCATAGTATGGGGTGGAAGTGTAAACATTCAGTACTTC. This sequence encodes CASSARIVWGGSVNIQYF. Combining the CDR3 with reference TRBV2 and TRBJ2-4 gives the whole variable domain EPEVTQTPSHQVTQMGQEVILRCVPISNHLYFYWYRQILGQKVEFLVSFYNNEISEKSEIFDDQFSVERPDGSNFTLKIRSTKLEDSAMYFCASSARIVWGGSVNIQYFGAGTRLSVL.

There are a few counts of this clone. This sequence joins TRBV19 and TRBJ1-6; tentatively, D is TRBD1 (6 bases). Germline V gene sequence: CDR1 LNHDA, CDR2 SQIVND (reference sequence). Trimming pared 7 bases from V and 10 bases from J, leaving 14 bases between. This CDR3 region has 13 residues. The CDR3 nucleotides are TGTGCCAGTAATTACAGGGAGGGATCACCCCTCCACTTT. This gives the protein CASNYREGSPLHF. The variable domain in full, completed from reference TRBV19 and TRBJ1-6, reads DGGITQSPKYLFRKEGQNVTLSCEQNLNHDAMYWYRQDPGQGLRLIYYSQIVNDFQKGDIAEGYSVSREKKESFPLTVTSAQKNPTAFYLCASNYREGSPLHFGNGTRLTVT.

Here the CDR3 reads CASSLPGFGNTIYF. CDR3 coding DNA: TGTGCCAGCAGCTTGCCGGGGTTCGGAAACACCATATATTTT. The rearrangement uses TRBV5-4 and TRBJ1-3; D gene unclear. The germline gives CDR1 SGHNT, CDR2 YYREEE (reference sequence). V was trimmed by 1 base and J by 4 bases, leaving 9 bases between them. The length of the CDR3 is 14 residues.

The chain employs TRBV7-6 and TRBJ1-3; D call uncertain. Between the trimmed V and J ends, which lost 1 base and 0 bases, there was a span of 4 bases. The V gene's germline CDR1 is SGHVS and CDR2 FNYEAQ. This CDR3 contains 14 residues. The CDR3 bases are TGTGCCAGCAGCTTAGGACACTCTGGAAACACCATATATTTT. Translated: CASSLGHSGNTIYF.

This clone was counted a few times. The rearrangement links TRBV2 to TRBJ2-6; possibly TRBD2 for D (5 bases). Germline CDR1 reads SNHLY; CDR2 reads FYNNEI. Trimming took off 4 bases at V and 1 base at J, with 8 bases between the two ends. CDR3 length: 15 residues. The CDR3 bases are TGTGCCAGCAGTGTGGAGGCGTCTGGGGCCAACGTCCTGACTTTC. As protein: CASSVEASGANVLTF.

This CDR3 reads CASSYGGLRYNEQFF. The CDR3 DNA reads TGTGCCAGCAGTTACGGGGGACTCAGATACAATGAGCAGTTCTTC. The J gene is TRBJ2-1, the V gene TRBV6-6, with TRBD2 as a possible D gene (6 bases). Germline loops: CDR1 MNHNY, CDR2 SVGAGI (reference sequence). V lost 2 bases and J 4 bases, leaving 12 bases between the germline ends. The CDR3 runs to 15 residues.

This chain links TRBV9 with TRBJ2-1, with D hard to call. Germline V gene lookup returns CDR1 SGDLS and CDR2 YYNGEE. The ends were cut back, 5 bases at V and 7 bases at J, with 10 bases in the middle. CDR3 length: 12 residues. The CDR3 sequence is CASSHRENEQFF. CDR3 nucleotide sequence: TGTGCCAGCAGTCATAGAGAAAATGAGCAGTTCTTC.

Here the CDR3 reads CASSPPWGGRGYEQFF. The CDR3 DNA reads as TGTGCCAGTAGTCCCCCGTGGGGCGGACGGGGGTATGAGCAGTTCTTC. This chain connects TRBV19 to TRBJ2-1; D is perhaps TRBD2 (6 bases). The CDR3 spans 16 residues. Between the trimmed V and J ends, which lost 5 bases and 8 bases, there was a span of 22 bases. Looked up from germline, CDR1 is LNHDA and CDR2 is SQIVND (reference sequence). Drawing the rest from reference TRBV19 and TRBJ2-1, the complete variable domain is DGGITQSPKYLFRKEGQNVTLSCEQNLNHDAMYWYRQDPGQGLRLIYYSQIVNDFQKGDIAEGYSVSREKKESFPLTVTSAQKNPTAFYLCASSPPWGGRGYEQFFGPGTRLTVL.

This CDR3 is CASSRDRPSEQYF. CDR3 nucleotide sequence: TGTGCCAGCTCCCGGGACAGGCCATCCGAGCAGTACTTC. The rearrangement joins TRBV7-3 to TRBJ2-7, with TRBD1 matching 8 bases. Germline trimming cut 8 bases from V and 6 bases from J; bases unmatched to any gene: 9. The CDR3 contains 13 residues. From germline, CDR1 is SGHTA and CDR2 FQGTGA.

CDR3 sequence reads: CASSQGQDFYNEQFF. In DNA form, the CDR3 reads TGTGCCAGCAGCCAAGGACAGGACTTTTACAATGAGCAGTTCTTC. This sequence joins TRBV2 and TRBJ2-1, with 7 bases identical to TRBD1. V lost 6 bases to trimming and J lost 4 bases; unmatched junction nucleotides: 9. The CDR3 loop spans 15 amino acids. The germline gives CDR1 SNHLY, CDR2 FYNNEI.

This chain connects TRBV11-2 to TRBJ2-5; D remains ambiguous. The germline V gene encodes CDR1 SGHAT and CDR2 FQNNGV. CDR3 length: 16 amino acids. Trimming cost V 5 bases and J 2 bases, with 18 bases left between them. The CDR3, as DNA: TGTGCCAGCAGCGTGCGGATGGGGATGATTCAAGAGACCCAGTACTTC. This codes for CASSVRMGMIQETQYF. Combining the CDR3 with reference TRBV11-2 and TRBJ2-5 gives the whole variable domain EAGVAQSPRYKIIEKRQSVAFWCNPISGHATLYWYQQILGQGPKLLIQFQNNGVVDDSQLPKDRFSAERLKGVDSTLKIQPAKLEDSAVYLCASSVRMGMIQETQYFGPGTRLLVL.

This chain connects TRBV9 to TRBJ1-3, with 8 bases aligning to TRBD1. The V and J ends lost 2 bases and 1 base, in that order; junction bases with no gene match: 8. Looked up from germline, CDR1 is SGDLS and CDR2 is YYNGEE. The length of the CDR3 is 17 residues. The chain's CDR3 is CASSVSTGARSGNTIYF. CDR3 in DNA: TGTGCCAGCAGCGTGTCGACAGGGGCGAGGTCTGGAAACACCATATATTTT.

This clone was detected once. This chain uses TRBV14 with TRBJ1-4; D is possibly TRBD1 (6 bases). The CDR3 sequence is 17 residues long. Trimming shortened V by 1 base and J by 0 bases, and 12 bases separated the two germline ends. The germline CDR1 and CDR2 sequences are SGHDN and FVKESK. DNA for the CDR3: TGTGCCAGCAGCCAAGGGAGGGGGGACGCAACTAATGAAAAACTGTTTTTT. Its translation: CASSQGRGDATNEKLFF.